This T cell receptor beta chain was sequenced for a study of cytomegalovirus exposure and HLA in healthy donors. Donors in the study were healthy people who gave bone marrow. This clone occurred once. The CDR3 contains 16 residues. The germline V gene encodes CDR1 SGHVS and CDR2 FQNEAQ. V was clipped by 2 bases and J by 2 bases; unmatched bases: 4. The PCR ran on 60 Vbeta and 13 Jbeta primers. Using immunoSEQ multiplex PCR, the repertoire was profiled, and TCRdb retains in-frame clones only, with some absent. This table holds a few hundred thousand clones, around four fifths found once. The receptor comes from a woman between 35 and 50 years old in good health and CMV-seronegative. The specimen sequenced was PBMCs. The chain uses TRBV7-8 and TRBJ2-3; TRBD2 agrees at 10 bases. The DNA of the CDR3 is TGTGCCAGCAGCTTACTAGCGGGAGCCCACACAGATACGCAGTATTTT. Its translation: CASSLLAGAHTDTQYF.